What follows are 27 T cell receptor beta chains derived from one specimen sequenced in a study of cytotoxic CD8 clonotypes in ibrutinib-treated CLL. Sequencing used immunoSEQ multiplex PCR; TCRdb keeps in-frame clones, though not all of them. The sample has about 25,000 clones; 65% to 80% are singletons. Source: PBMCs, taken after 12 months of ibrutinib treatment. Receptor source: a human donor with chronic lymphocytic leukemia.

The chain combines TRBV27 with TRBJ1-2; no clear D gene. This CDR3 region has 16 residues. V dropped 2 bases and J dropped 4 bases, with 17 bases sitting between them. CDR1 MNHEY and CDR2 SMNVEV come from the germline V gene (reference sequence). This CDR3 reads CASSLRFSRNRYGYTF. CDR3 sequence (DNA): TGTGCCAGCAGTTTACGGTTTTCGCGAAATCGCTATGGCTACACCTTC.

The chain joins TRBV7-9 to TRBJ1-3, with D perhaps TRBD1 (5 bases). The V gene lost 5 bases and the J gene lost 0 bases, with 11 bases spanning the gap. Germline lookup yields CDR1 SEHNR and CDR2 FQNEAQ (reference sequence). This CDR3 is built from 15 residues. The CDR3 coding sequence is TGTGCCAGCAGCCCCGAGGGGCTCTCTGGAAACACCATATATTTT. Translation gives CASSPEGLSGNTIYF.

J is TRBJ2-5 and V is TRBV5-4; maybe TRBD2 (5 bases). Germline lookup yields CDR1 SGHNT and CDR2 YYREEE (reference sequence). V was clipped by 4 bases and J by 9 bases, with 16 bases between them. The CDR3 totals 13 residues. CDR3 protein: CASSQDSVGAQYF. The CDR3 nucleotides are TGTGCCAGCAGCCAGGACTCAGTGGGAGCCCAGTACTTC.

V gene TRBV9 combines with J gene TRBJ1-4; unclear D gene. The CDR3 runs 15 residues. CDR1 is SGDLS and CDR2 is YYNGEE in the germline V gene. Trimming shortened V by 3 bases and J by 3 bases, and 12 bases separated the two germline ends. This chain's CDR3 is CASSALSGSNEKLFF. The CDR3 DNA reads as TGTGCCAGCAGCGCCCTATCGGGATCTAATGAAAAACTGTTTTTT.

The CDR3 region has the DNA TGCGCCAGCAAGGACAAAATGAACACTGAAGCTTTCTTT. Its translation: CASKDKMNTEAFF. The rearrangement links TRBV5-1 to TRBJ1-1; tentative D call: TRBD1 (5 bases). Per germline, CDR1 SGHRS and CDR2 YFSETQ. V gave up 6 bases and J gave up 0 bases, with 9 bases separating them. The CDR3 covers 13 residues. Based on the CDR3 plus reference TRBV5-1 and TRBJ1-1, the full variable domain is KAGVTQTPRYLIKTRGQQVTLSCSPISGHRSVSWYQQTPGQGLQFLFEYFSETQRNKGNFPGRFSGRQFSNSRSEMNVSTLELGDSALYLCASKDKMNTEAFFGQGTRLTVV.

This clone was seen a handful of times. J is TRBJ2-3 and V is TRBV9; D remains ambiguous. The germline gives CDR1 SGDLS, CDR2 YYNGEE. The ends were cut back, 0 bases at V and 2 bases at J, with 7 bases in the middle. This CDR3 has 14 residues. The CDR3 DNA reads as TGTGCCAGCAGCGTAGGTACTCACACAGATACGCAGTATTTT. Amino acids: CASSVGTHTDTQYF. Filled out from reference TRBV9 and TRBJ2-3, the complete variable domain reads DSGVTQTPKHLITATGQRVTLRCSPRSGDLSVYWYQQSLDQGLQFLIQYYNGEERAKGNILERFSAQQFPDLHSELNLSSLELGDSALYFCASSVGTHTDTQYFGPGTRLTVL.

The chain carries TRBV30 and TRBJ1-1; D is unclear. Trimming stripped 0 bases from V and 0 bases from J, with 8 bases between. From germline, CDR1 is GTSNPN and CDR2 SVGIG (reference sequence). The CDR3 runs to 14 residues. The CDR3 is CAWSVIALNTEAFF. The CDR3 DNA follows: TGTGCCTGGAGTGTCATCGCGCTGAACACTGAAGCTTTCTTT.

The rearrangement links TRBV6-1 to TRBJ2-5; D gene unclear. The J call may be incorrect, as the DNA end agrees better with TRBJ2-7. CDR3 length equals 11 residues. From germline, CDR1 is MNHNS and CDR2 SASEGT. The CDR3 reads CASTRNYEQYF. In DNA, the CDR3 is TGTGCCAGCACCCGAAACTACGAGCAGTACTTC.

The V gene is TRBV5-6, the J gene TRBJ1-3, with D hard to call. The CDR3 contains 15 residues. Germline CDR1 and CDR2: SGHDT and YYEEEE. Trimming shortened V by 0 bases and J by 11 bases, and 18 bases separated the two germline ends. DNA for the CDR3: TGTGCCAGCAGCTTGGGTTCGGTTTTAAGAGGCGCCATATATTTT. This codes for CASSLGSVLRGAIYF. Together with reference TRBV5-6 and TRBJ1-3, the CDR3 gives the full variable domain: DAGVTQSPTHLIKTRGQQVTLRCSPKSGHDTVSWYQQALGQGPQFIFQYYEEEERQRGNFPDRFSGHQFPNYSSELNVNALLLGDSALYLCASSLGSVLRGAIYFGEGSWLTVV.

The gene calls are TRBV18 and TRBJ1-2; D is perhaps TRBD1 (6 bases). Trimming shortened V by 4 bases and J by 12 bases, and 24 bases separated the two germline ends. This CDR3 comprises 15 residues. Germline V CDR1 and CDR2: KGHSH, LQKENI. Written as DNA, the CDR3 is TGTGCCAGCTCACGGGCCGACTCTATGGCTGGGGGCAACACCTTC. Amino acids: CASSRADSMAGGNTF.

V and J are TRBV5-1 and TRBJ1-1; D is unresolved. Germline loops: CDR1 SGHRS, CDR2 YFSETQ. This CDR3 region has 16 residues. With 0 bases removed from V and 1 base from J, the gap between germline ends came to 13 bases. The CDR3 bases are TGCGCCAGCAGCTTGGATCGAGTGGCACAGAACACTGAAGCTTTCTTT. Protein sequence: CASSLDRVAQNTEAFF.

On this clone: At one of its ends the junction is not consistent with the germline gene, which may arise from a read error. The chain employs TRBV11-1 and TRBJ2-7; D is perhaps TRBD2 (6 bases). The CDR3 has 12 amino acids. Looked up from germline, CDR1 is SGHAT and CDR2 is FQDESV (reference sequence). CDR3 residues: CASSLGGAEQYF. CDR3 nucleotides: TGTGCCAGCAGTTTAGGAGGGGCCGAGCAGTACTTC.

This sequence joins TRBV4-2 and TRBJ2-1, with TRBD2 matching over 7 bases. Germline CDR1 reads LGHNA; CDR2 reads YNFKEQ. The CDR3 runs to 13 residues. The trim removed 0 bases at V and 15 bases at J, leaving 8 bases unmatched. The CDR3 is CASSQEEGRVGFF. The CDR3 DNA follows: TGTGCCAGCAGCCAAGAGGAGGGGAGGGTGGGGTTCTTC.

This clone was detected only a few times. The chain carries TRBV9 and TRBJ1-6; tentatively, D is TRBD1 (5 bases). The CDR3 is made up of 14 amino acids. Germline lookup yields CDR1 SGDLS and CDR2 YYNGEE. Trimming left V 4 bases short and J 10 bases short, with 15 bases between. CDR3 DNA sequence: TGTGCCAGCAGCCTCGCGGGGCGGGAATCACCCCTCCACTTT. This sequence encodes CASSLAGRESPLHF.

The V call is TRBV5-1, the J call TRBJ2-7; D call uncertain. Germline loops: CDR1 SGHRS, CDR2 YFSETQ. CDR3 length equals 13 residues. V lost 0 bases and J lost 6, with 10 bases in between. The chain's CDR3 is CASSLGRLSEQYF. Here the CDR3 DNA reads TGCGCCAGCAGCTTGGGACGGCTCTCCGAGCAGTACTTC. The full variable domain, with the rest looked up from reference TRBV5-1 and TRBJ2-7, is KAGVTQTPRYLIKTRGQQVTLSCSPISGHRSVSWYQQTPGQGLQFLFEYFSETQRNKGNFPGRFSGRQFSNSRSEMNVSTLELGDSALYLCASSLGRLSEQYFGPGTRLTVT.

This rearrangement joins TRBV7-3 to TRBJ2-2, with D perhaps matching TRBD2 (6 bases). The CDR3 runs 14 residues. With 5 bases removed from V and 6 bases from J, the gap between germline ends came to 13 bases. Germline CDR1 SGHTA, CDR2 FQGTGA. The CDR3 loop is CASSEGLRPGELFF. CDR3 nucleotide sequence: TGTGCCAGCAGCGAGGGACTCCGGCCCGGGGAGCTGTTTTTT. Full variable domain (rest looked up from reference TRBV7-3 and TRBJ2-2): GAGVSQTPSNKVTEKGKYVELRCDPISGHTALYWYRQSLGQGPEFLIYFQGTGAADDSGLPNDRFFAVRPEGSVSTLKIQRTERGDSAVYLCASSEGLRPGELFFGEGSRLTVL.

The chain couples TRBV11-2 to TRBJ1-1; 7 bases align to TRBD1. The CDR3 runs 15 residues. In germline, CDR1 is SGHAT, CDR2 FQNNGV. Germline trimming cut 1 base from V and 4 bases from J; bases unmatched to any gene: 6. The CDR3 coding sequence is TGTGCCAGCAGCTTAGTCGGACAGGCCCTCACTGAAGCTTTCTTT. It is translated as CASSLVGQALTEAFF.

This chain connects TRBV30 to TRBJ2-1; TRBD2 aligns across 8 bases. With V trimmed by 3 bases and J by 7 bases, 8 bases remained unmatched. Germline V gene lookup returns CDR1 GTSNPN and CDR2 SVGIG (reference sequence). The CDR3 has 14 amino acids. CDR3 coding DNA: TGTGCCTGGAGAGGTGCTAGCGGGTCTAATGAGCAGTTCTTC. It codes for CAWRGASGSNEQFF.

This clone was detected a few times. The V gene is TRBV11-2, the J gene TRBJ2-1; no clear D gene. Germline CDR1 SGHAT, CDR2 FQNNGV. There are 16 residues in the CDR3. Trimming stripped 5 bases from V and 7 bases from J, with 21 bases between. In nucleotides, the CDR3 is TGTGCCAGCAGCCCCCTCTTCGCTGCTCGGGCAAATGAGCAGTTCTTC. Translation: CASSPLFAARANEQFF.

The chain combines TRBV28 with TRBJ2-7; D perhaps matches TRBD2 (5 bases). Trimming shortened V by 7 bases and J by 2 bases, and 15 bases separated the two germline ends. Germline V gene lookup returns CDR1 MDHEN and CDR2 SYDVKM. The CDR3 spans 14 residues. Here the CDR3 DNA reads TGTGCCAGCAACCCCCGGGGAATAACCTACGAGCAGTACTTC. Translating it yields CASNPRGITYEQYF.

This chain joins TRBV6-1 and TRBJ2-7; D uncertain. CDR1 MNHNS and CDR2 SASEGT come from the germline V gene. The CDR3 is 14 residues long. Deletions cut 2 bases from V and 3 bases from J, with 11 bases between. The CDR3 DNA follows: TGTGCCAGCAGTGAATGGGCGGCGGACTACGAGCAGTACTTC. Amino acids: CASSEWAADYEQYF.

The V gene is TRBV7-2, the J gene TRBJ1-1; 9 nucleotides line up with TRBD1. The V segment lost 5 bases and the J segment 5 bases; nucleotides outside the gene matches: 9. The CDR3 length is 15 residues. CDR1 and CDR2 (germline): SGHTA, FQGNSA. This chain's CDR3 is CASSLRQGVGTEAFF. CDR3 in DNA: TGTGCCAGCAGCCTACGACAGGGGGTCGGAACTGAAGCTTTCTTT.

The chain uses TRBV13 and TRBJ2-7; the match to TRBD2 covers 10 bases. Germline trimming cut 1 base from V and 6 bases from J; bases unmatched to any gene: 3. There are 14 residues in the CDR3. CDR1 and CDR2 (germline): PRHDT, FYEKMQ (reference sequence). In DNA, the CDR3 is TGTGCCAGCAGCTTAGAACTAGCGGGGTCCGAGCAGTACTTC. Translated, it gives CASSLELAGSEQYF.

The rearrangement uses TRBV28 and TRBJ2-3; possibly TRBD2 for D (5 bases). The CDR3 length is 17 residues. V lost 3 bases and J lost 0, with 16 bases in between. Germline-derived CDR1 and CDR2 are MDHEN and SYDVKM. The CDR3 region is CASSLPPTITSTDTQYF. DNA for the CDR3: TGTGCCAGCAGTTTGCCTCCGACTATCACTAGCACAGATACGCAGTATTTT.

The rearrangement joins TRBV20-1 to TRBJ1-1, with no clear D. Trimming cost V 0 bases and J 11 bases, with 10 bases left between them. This CDR3 contains 11 residues. CDR1 DFQATT and CDR2 SNEGSKA come from the germline V gene (reference sequence). CDR3 sequence reads: CSARDNPGAFF. In DNA, the CDR3 is TGCAGTGCTAGAGACAACCCGGGGGCTTTCTTT.

The V and J genes are TRBV15 and TRBJ1-1; D is perhaps TRBD1 (5 bases). Trimming shortened V by 1 base and J by 1 base, and 10 bases separated the two germline ends. CDR1 LNHNV and CDR2 YYDKDF come from the germline V gene (reference sequence). This CDR3 is 15 amino acids long. CDR3 residues: CATSRVAGTNTEAFF. CDR3 DNA: TGTGCCACCAGCAGAGTGGCGGGGACGAACACTGAAGCTTTCTTT.

The V call is TRBV5-4, the J call TRBJ2-7, with 11 bases matching TRBD2. Losses at the gene ends were 7 bases for V and 6 bases for J; bases not matched to a gene: 3. The CDR3 totals 12 residues. Looked up from germline, CDR1 is SGHNT and CDR2 is YYREEE (reference sequence). The CDR3 coding sequence is TGTGCCAGCTCGGGACTAGCGGCCGAGCAGTACTTC. Translation: CASSGLAAEQYF.